A few counts support the clone carrying this TCR beta chain. Its antigen remains unknown. Looked up from germline, CDR1 is SGHDT and CDR2 is YYEEEE. This CDR3 comprises 13 residues. V was shortened by 5 bases and J by 3 bases, with 11 bases between the two germline ends. The entirety of the isolated RNA underwent reverse transcription, so expressed TCRB transcripts were sequenced. Profiled with immunoSEQ multiplex PCR; TCRdb holds only in-frame clones, not every one. This table has 400,000 to 550,000 clones, 10% to 12% appearing once. This entry belongs to a study of beta chain features in type 1 diabetes. Study-wide results and limits: Here, the possible influence of HLA type (on TCRB rearrangement) remained unresolved. Across all four CD4+ subsets, people with type 1 diabetes showed modestly shorter TCRB CDR3s. There were fewer insertions and more deletions at the VDJ junctions of type 1 diabetes patients.

By way of CD45RO/CCR7/CD25/CD127/CD95/CD27, the CD4+ regulatory, stem cell-like memory, central memory and naive cells were sorted. This clonotype was obtained from a woman aged 18-35 years in good health. The sequencing sample was made of naive CD4+ T cells from blood. V is TRBV5-6 and J is TRBJ2-5, with D possibly being TRBD1 or TRBD2 (5 bases each). The DNA for the CDR3 is TGTGCCAGCAGACGGGACCCCAAAGAGACCCAGTACTTC. This gives the protein CASRRDPKETQYF.